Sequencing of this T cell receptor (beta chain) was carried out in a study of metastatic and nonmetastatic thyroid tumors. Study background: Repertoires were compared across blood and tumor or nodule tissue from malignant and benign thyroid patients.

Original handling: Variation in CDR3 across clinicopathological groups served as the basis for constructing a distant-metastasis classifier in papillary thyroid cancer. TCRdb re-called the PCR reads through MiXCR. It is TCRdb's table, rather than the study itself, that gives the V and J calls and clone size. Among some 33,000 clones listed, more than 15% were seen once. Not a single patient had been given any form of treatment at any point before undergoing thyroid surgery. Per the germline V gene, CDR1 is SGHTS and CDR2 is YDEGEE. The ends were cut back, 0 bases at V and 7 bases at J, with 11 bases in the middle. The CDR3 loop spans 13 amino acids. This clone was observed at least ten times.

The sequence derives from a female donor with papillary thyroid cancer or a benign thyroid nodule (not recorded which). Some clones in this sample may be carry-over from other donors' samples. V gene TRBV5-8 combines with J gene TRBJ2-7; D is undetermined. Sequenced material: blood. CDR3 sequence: CASSLALGGEQYF. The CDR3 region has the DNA TGTGCCAGCAGCTTGGCCCTCGGCGGTGAGCAGTACTTC.